The source of this T cell receptor (beta chain) is a study of shared clonotypes between healthy human individuals. On the study more broadly: There were three CD4 naive, three CD4 memory, two CD8 naive and one CD8 memory plates per donor. Broader study findings: Represented diversity (both genetic and exposure-history) was limited by the small number of donors. Generally, naive subsets came out with larger estimated richness than memory subsets. Clonotypes which were not shared had lower generation probabilities than clonotypes that all four donors shared.

Repertoires were generated with immunoSEQ multiplex PCR, while TCRdb's copy carries only in-frame clones and drops some. This table has 2.3 million or so clones, approximately 93% appearing once. This clone came up once. Its antigen is unknown. Deletions cut 5 bases from V and 2 bases from J, with 9 bases between. The V gene's germline CDR1 is SEHNR and CDR2 FQNEAQ (reference sequence). The CDR3 contains 13 residues. J is TRBJ1-2 and V is TRBV7-9; D gene ambiguous. This sequence originates from a young man in good health. Some clones in this sample may be carry-over from other donors' samples. Sequenced input: naive CD4+ T cells from PBMCs. Subset described: CD45RA+ positively selected. In DNA form, the CDR3 reads TGTGCCAGCAGCGCCTCGGTGAACTATGGCTACACCTTC. Its protein is CASSASVNYGYTF. The variable domain in full, with the rest retrieved from reference TRBV7-9 and TRBJ1-2, is DTGVSQNPRHKITKRGQNVTFRCDPISEHNRLYWYRQTLGQGPEFLTYFQNEAQLEKSRLLSDRFSAERPKGSFSTLEIQRTEQGDSAMYLCASSASVNYGYTFGSGTRLTVV.